Listed below are T cell receptor beta chains from one sample, sequenced in a study of cytomegalovirus exposure and HLA in healthy donors. Using immunoSEQ multiplex PCR, the repertoire was profiled, and TCRdb retains in-frame clones only, with some absent. The repertoire includes some 150,000 clones, 78% of them detected once, and 2.8% sits in the top ten. The sequencing input was PBMCs. The source of these receptors is a male donor in good health and CMV-seronegative. Each CDR3 is given with its conserved first and last residue. D genes are given only for firm matches. Clone size is shown for a subset of rows, as once, few, many or a class of expanded clone.

D	V	J	size	CDR3	DNA
NA	TRBV18	TRBJ1-5	NA	CASSEPYSNQPQHF	TGTGCCAGCTCGGAGCCGTATAGCAATCAGCCCCAGCATTTT
NA	TRBV18	TRBJ1-1	few	CASSLDQGNTEAFF	TGTGCCAGCTCACTGGATCAGGGGAACACTGAAGCTTTCTTT
NA	TRBV18	TRBJ2-2	NA	CASSPDRANTGELFF	TGTGCCAGCTCACCTGACAGAGCGAACACCGGGGAGCTGTTTTTT
NA	TRBV7-6	TRBJ2-3	NA	CASSLGGLASTDTQYF	TGTGCCAGCAGCTTAGGCGGGTTAGCGAGCACAGATACGCAGTATTTT
NA	TRBV27	TRBJ1-4	NA	CASTSEVEEKLFF	TGTGCCAGCACTTCGGAGGTAGAAGAAAAACTGTTTTTT
TRBD1	TRBV7-8	TRBJ2-2	NA	CASSLRGDRVTGELFF	TGTGCCAGCAGCTTAAGGGGGGACAGGGTCACCGGGGAGCTGTTTTTT
NA	TRBV7-2	TRBJ2-1	NA	CASGRGAYNEQFF	TGTGCCAGCGGCCGCGGGGCCTACAATGAGCAGTTCTTC
NA	TRBV6-5	TRBJ1-2	NA	CASSPQGLPNYGYTF	TGTGCCAGCAGCCCGCAGGGGCTACCTAACTATGGCTACACCTTC
TRBD2	TRBV30	TRBJ2-7	NA	CAWRGGTSLFYEQYF	TGTGCCTGGAGGGGGGGGACCTCACTGTTCTACGAGCAGTACTTC
NA	TRBV7-8	TRBJ2-5	few	CASSPQETQYF	TGTGCCAGCAGCCCACAAGAGACCCAGTACTTC
NA	TRBV10-1	TRBJ2-2	NA	CASSERGKDTGELFF	TGCGCCAGCAGTGAGAGGGGGAAAGACACCGGGGAGCTGTTTTTT
NA	TRBV6-1	TRBJ2-7	NA	CASSEALGGTTPEQYF	TGTGCCAGCAGTGAAGCGCTAGGTGGGACAACTCCCGAGCAGTACTTC
TRBD1	TRBV6-6	TRBJ2-7	NA	CASSQQGAGYEQYF	TGTGCCAGCAGTCAACAGGGGGCCGGCTACGAGCAGTACTTC
TRBD1	TRBV12-5	TRBJ1-2	few	CASGLVGDSINYGYTF	TGTGCTAGTGGTTTGGTAGGGGACAGCATTAACTATGGCTACACCTTC
NA	TRBV30	TRBJ1-5	NA	CAWAGGGSNQPQHF	TGTGCCTGGGCTGGGGGAGGTAGCAATCAGCCCCAGCATTTT
TRBD1	TRBV19	TRBJ1-6	NA	CASSRTGWNSPLHF	TGTGCCAGTAGCCGGACAGGGTGGAATTCACCCCTCCACTTT
TRBD1	TRBV9	TRBJ1-1	NA	CASSVDGGGTGMRGTEAFF	TGTGCCAGCAGCGTAGATGGGGGGGGGACAGGGATGAGGGGCACTGAAGCTTTCTTT
NA	TRBV19	TRBJ1-2	NA	CASSNRVGFSYGYTF	TGTGCCAGTAGTAACAGGGTCGGGTTTAGCTATGGCTACACCTTC
NA	TRBV6-5	TRBJ2-7	NA	CASRPAGREQYF	TGTGCCAGCAGGCCCGCGGGACGTGAGCAGTACTTC
TRBD2	TRBV29-1	TRBJ2-5	few	CSGTSGSETQYF	TGCAGCGGGACTAGCGGGAGCGAGACCCAGTACTTC
NA	TRBV18	TRBJ2-3	NA	CASSPQGGIEDTQYF	TGTGCCAGCTCACCACAGGGCGGGATTGAAGATACGCAGTATTTT
TRBD2	TRBV10-2	TRBJ2-7	NA	CASSESSGIGYEQYF	TGCGCCAGCAGTGAGAGTAGCGGGATCGGCTACGAGCAGTACTTC
TRBD1	TRBV28	TRBJ1-5	NA	CASSYRGEGQPQHF	TGTGCCAGCAGCTACAGGGGAGAGGGTCAGCCCCAGCATTTT
TRBD2	TRBV19	TRBJ2-7	NA	CASGERKRERFEQYF	TGTGCCAGTGGGGAACGGAAGCGGGAGAGGTTCGAGCAGTACTTC
TRBD1	TRBV9	TRBJ1-2	NA	CASSVLTGIVGNYGYTF	TGTGCCAGCAGCGTATTGACAGGGATTGTGGGTAACTATGGCTACACCTTC
NA	TRBV5-6	TRBJ1-6	NA	CASSLRGGRNSPLHF	TGTGCCAGCAGCTTACGAGGGGGAAGAAATTCACCCCTCCACTTT
NA	TRBV7-9	TRBJ2-7	NA	CASSLGGSGQYF	TGTGCCAGCAGCTTAGGGGGAAGCGGGCAGTACTTC
NA	TRBV6-5	TRBJ1-2	NA	CASSYSAGYRDGYPF	TGTGCCAGCAGTTACTCGGCAGGGTATAGGGATGGCTACCCCTTC
NA	TRBV7-8	TRBJ1-5	NA	CASSLGARGLQPQHF	TGTGCCAGCAGCTTAGGAGCCCGGGGTTTGCAGCCCCAGCATTTT